Following are 24 T cell receptor beta chains from one sample sequenced in a study of molecular identifiers for immune sequencing clone quantification. One entry per CDR3 protein results from TCRdb running MiXCR on the PCR reads. Of roughly 40,000 distinct CDR3 sequences listed, roughly 20% are singletons. The sample was naive CD8+ T cells from blood, with Jurkat cell RNA spiked in. Documented subset: FACS-sorted CD8+CD4-CCR7+CD45RA+ naive T cells. These receptors all stem from a human donor in good health. Some libraries in this study had Jurkat cell RNA spiked in.

This clonotype was seen ten or more times. The chain recombines TRBV15 with TRBJ2-7; D might be TRBD1 or TRBD2, each matching 6 bases. Germline CDR1 and CDR2: LNHNV and YYDKDF (reference sequence). V lost 0 bases, J lost 1 base, and 10 bases lay in between. The CDR3 covers 15 residues. In DNA form, the CDR3 reads TGTGCCACCAGCAGAGATCGGGGGCTTTCCTACGAGCAGTACTTC. It codes for CATSRDRGLSYEQYF.

The sample holds many counts of this clonotype. The chain carries TRBV2 and TRBJ2-6; no clear D. V was cut by 1 base and J by 0 bases, with 7 bases left in between. The CDR3 has 16 amino acids. CDR1 is SNHLY, CDR2 FYNNEI, per germline. Here the CDR3 reads CASSEVGHSGANVLTF. The CDR3 region has the DNA TGTGCCAGCAGTGAAGTCGGCCACTCTGGGGCCAACGTCCTGACTTTC.

This chain links TRBV29-1 with TRBJ2-1, with 10 positions matching TRBD2. CDR3 length: 19 residues. Trimming took 3 bases from V and 2 from J; bases not matched to a gene: 16. CDR1 and CDR2 (germline): SQVTM, ANQGSEA. The CDR3 DNA sequence: TGCAGCGTTGAGGGGTATAGGTCCAGCGGGAGGGCGGCCTACAATGAGCAGTTCTTC. Translating it yields CSVEGYRSSGRAAYNEQFF.

This clonotype was seen many times. The chain has TRBV28 and TRBJ2-2; TRBD2 matches at 8 bases. After removal of 1 base from V and 4 bases from J, the junction contained 11 bases not matched to a gene. Germline V gene sequence: CDR1 MDHEN, CDR2 SYDVKM. CDR3 length equals 18 residues. The DNA of the CDR3 is TGTGCCAGCAGTTTATACCCCCTCGGGAGGGGGAGCACCGGGGAGCTGTTTTTT. This sequence encodes CASSLYPLGRGSTGELFF.

Note on this clonotype: Sequence at one end of the junction differs from germline and may be a read error. DNA for the CDR3: TGCAGTGCCGGCTTGCGGGAAAGCTACGAGCAGCACTTC. This gives the protein CSAGLRESYEQHF. The genes are TRBV20-1 and TRBJ2-7, with D perhaps TRBD2 (6 bases). This CDR3 contains 13 residues. The germline V gene encodes CDR1 DFQATT and CDR2 SNEGSKA (reference sequence).

This clonotype was seen ten or more times. The chain combines TRBV6-7 with TRBJ1-4; D unresolved. TRBV6-7 falls under the ORF class, with uncertain function. The CDR3 loop spans 16 amino acids. Trimming removed 2 bases from V and 0 bases from J, with 10 bases in between. The CDR3 loop is CASSYPALTTNEKLFF. CDR3 bases: TGTGCCAGCAGTTACCCGGCCCTAACAACTAATGAAAAACTGTTTTTT.

In this sample, this clonotype turned up many times. CDR3 bases: TGTGCCAGCAGCTTAGTGCTAGCGGGAGGTCTGGGAGATACGCAGTATTTT. Amino acid sequence: CASSLVLAGGLGDTQYF. This chain uses TRBV7-2 with TRBJ2-3, with 11 bases fitting TRBD2. The CDR3 covers 17 residues. Germline-derived CDR1 and CDR2 are SGHTA and FQGNSA. After removal of 1 base from V and 5 bases from J, the junction contained 8 bases not matched to a gene.

Here the CDR3 DNA reads TGCAGCGTTGAGTCAGGGAGGGAGAGAAATGAGCAGTTCTTC. Protein sequence: CSVESGRERNEQFF. The gene calls are TRBV29-1 and TRBJ2-1, with 7 bases matching TRBD2. With 3 bases clipped from V and 7 bases from J, the junction kept 9 bases outside the gene matches. The CDR3 totals 14 residues. Per germline, CDR1 SQVTM and CDR2 ANQGSEA.

As to this clonotype: With a much larger clone just one base away, this may be a read error. The rearrangement joins TRBV5-1 to TRBJ2-5; 13 bases agree with TRBD2. The CDR3 has 15 amino acids. V dropped 7 bases and J dropped 4; count of bases not matched to a gene: 7. The germline V gene has CDR1 SGHRS and CDR2 YFSETQ. The CDR3 DNA follows: TGCGCCAGCGGCTCCGGACTAGCGGGAGCAGAGACCCAGTACTTC. It specifies CASGSGLAGAETQYF.

The chain uses TRBV29-1 and TRBJ1-5; the match to TRBD1 covers 8 bases. Germline CDR1 is SQVTM and CDR2 is ANQGSEA. CDR3 length: 15 amino acids. The trim removed 6 bases at V and 0 bases at J, leaving 7 bases unmatched. The CDR3 region is CSVWPGQDSNQPQHF. CDR3 in DNA: TGCAGCGTCTGGCCGGGACAGGATAGCAATCAGCCCCAGCATTTT.

The table lists this clonotype with many counts. V gene TRBV7-9 combines with J gene TRBJ2-5; 7 bases are a match to TRBD2. Germline CDR1 and CDR2: SEHNR and FQNEAQ (reference sequence). This CDR3 region has 17 residues. Trimming at V came to 4 bases and at J to 5 bases, leaving 16 bases not matched to a gene. The CDR3 nucleotides are TGTGCCAGCAGCTCCCTTATCCCCTCAGCGGGACTGGAGACCCAGTACTTC. Translation gives CASSSLIPSAGLETQYF.

This clonotype has a count of ten or more. CDR3 in DNA: TGTGCCACCAGTGAAAGACAGGGTAAAAGCACAGATACGCAGTATTTT. Its protein is CATSERQGKSTDTQYF. V gene TRBV24-1 combines with J gene TRBJ2-3; TRBD1 matches 7 bases. Per the germline V gene, CDR1 is KGHDR and CDR2 is SFDVKD. V trimming: 4 bases; J trimming: 0 bases; junction bases outside the gene matches: 6. The CDR3 consists of 16 residues.

The chain employs TRBV28 and TRBJ2-3; 8 nucleotides match TRBD2. CDR3 length: 16 residues. Trimming took 10 bases from V and 1 from J; bases not matched to a gene: 13. CDR1 and CDR2 from the germline V gene are MDHEN and SYDVKM. The CDR3 sequence: CANRDWTSSRTDTQYF. The CDR3 DNA reads as TGTGCCAACAGAGACTGGACTAGCAGCCGCACAGATACGCAGTATTTT.

Many counts were recorded for this clonotype. The rearrangement uses TRBV14 and TRBJ2-5; 9 bases are shared with TRBD1. The V gene end was trimmed by 1 base and the J gene end by 3 bases; junction bases not matched to a gene: 3. Germline lookup yields CDR1 SGHDN and CDR2 FVKESK. The CDR3 contains 15 residues. CDR3 residues: CASSQVGDREETQYF. CDR3 nucleotides: TGTGCCAGCAGCCAAGTTGGGGACAGGGAAGAGACCCAGTACTTC.

Note on this clonotype: Relative to the germline gene, one junction end is altered; a read error may explain this. The V call is TRBV20-1, the J call TRBJ2-2; D possibly corresponds to TRBD2 (5 bases). The CDR3 consists of 15 residues. The germline gives CDR1 DFQATT, CDR2 SNEGSKA (reference sequence). This CDR3 reads CSATDVVGGTGELLF. As DNA, the CDR3 is TGCAGTGCTACAGATGTCGTTGGAGGTACCGGGGAGCTGTTGTTT.

Ten or more counts support this clonotype. The chain employs TRBV7-9 and TRBJ2-3; tentative D call: TRBD2 (6 bases). This CDR3 is built from 17 residues. V was trimmed by 7 bases and J by 1 base, leaving 21 bases between them. Germline V gene sequence: CDR1 SEHNR, CDR2 FQNEAQ (reference sequence). CDR3 sequence: CASTPDLREFGTDTQYF. DNA for the CDR3: TGTGCCAGCACCCCAGATCTACGGGAGTTCGGCACAGATACGCAGTATTTT.

Ten or more counts support this clonotype. This chain connects TRBV3-1 to TRBJ2-1; 9 bases align to TRBD2. The CDR3 is 16 amino acids. The germline V gene has CDR1 LGHDT and CDR2 YNNKEL (reference sequence). The trim removed 6 bases at V and 4 bases at J, leaving 10 bases unmatched. The CDR3 here is CASRGRASGIYNEQFF. The CDR3 region has the DNA TGTGCCAGCAGGGGGAGAGCTAGCGGGATTTACAATGAGCAGTTCTTC.

This clonotype was observed a handful of times. The chain links TRBV5-4 to TRBJ2-7; 8 bases map to TRBD1. Germline CDR1 and CDR2: SGHNT and YYREEE (reference sequence). This CDR3 has 15 residues. Trimming took 5 bases from V and 3 from J; bases not matched to a gene: 10. Written as DNA, the CDR3 is TGTGCCAGCAGTCGTCCCGAGACAGGGGACTACGAGCAGTACTTC. It specifies CASSRPETGDYEQYF.

This clonotype was found many times. For the CDR3, the DNA is TGTGCCAGCAGTTCCTCGGCGGGCCGGGGGGCCTACGAGCAGTACTTC. Translated, it gives CASSSSAGRGAYEQYF. The chain links TRBV7-6 to TRBJ2-7, with TRBD2 matching 7 bases. The CDR3 runs to 16 residues. Germline assignment: CDR1 SGHVS and CDR2 FNYEAQ. V dropped 6 bases and J dropped 2; count of bases not matched to a gene: 13.

To note about this clonotype: A clone one base away is much larger, so this may be a read error. V gene TRBV20-1 combines with J gene TRBJ2-1; tentatively, D is TRBD2 (5 bases). V lost 5 bases, J lost 6 bases, and 20 bases lay in between. Germline V gene lookup returns CDR1 DFQATT and CDR2 SNEGSKA (reference sequence). This CDR3 has 15 residues. In nucleotides, the CDR3 is TGCAGTGCTCCAGAGTTGAAGCGTCGGGGCAATGAGCAGTTCTTC. This translates into CSAPELKRRGNEQFF.

This clonotype was counted many times. The rearrangement joins TRBV27 to TRBJ2-7; D may be TRBD1 (5 bases). This CDR3 contains 14 residues. Germline loops: CDR1 MNHEY, CDR2 SMNVEV (reference sequence). The germline V and J ends were trimmed by 4 bases and 3 bases, with 13 bases remaining between them. The CDR3 DNA is TGTGCCAGCAGTTCGTTTACAGGTAACTACGAGCAGTACTTC. Amino acid sequence: CASSSFTGNYEQYF.

The chain uses TRBV6-5 and TRBJ2-1, with TRBD1 identical over 9 bases. This CDR3 contains 14 residues. Germline V CDR1 and CDR2: MNHEY, SVGAGI. Trimming cost V 5 bases and J 7 bases; bases outside gene matches: 6. CDR3 amino acids: CASSGQGSINEQFF. The CDR3 coding sequence is TGTGCCAGCAGTGGACAGGGGTCCATTAATGAGCAGTTCTTC.

This clonotype appeared a few times. The chain has TRBV6-6 and TRBJ2-7; 7 bases align to TRBD1. Germline V gene sequence: CDR1 MNHNY, CDR2 SVGAGI (reference sequence). V was clipped by 5 bases and J by 4 bases; unmatched bases: 2. The CDR3 covers 12 residues. As DNA, the CDR3 is TGTGCCAGCAGTGACAGGGTGTACGAGCAGTACTTC. It yields the protein CASSDRVYEQYF.

This clonotype was found many times. The V and J genes are TRBV29-1 and TRBJ2-3; the D call may be TRBD1 or TRBD2 (7 bases each). This CDR3 has 17 residues. Germline CDR1 SQVTM, CDR2 ANQGSEA. Between the trimmed V and J ends, which lost 3 bases and 0 bases, there was a span of 19 bases. In DNA form, the CDR3 reads TGCAGCGTTGACGGGACAGCCCTAGCGGCTAGCACAGATACGCAGTATTTT. This translates into CSVDGTALAASTDTQYF.